Sequencing of this T cell receptor (beta chain) was carried out in a study of T cell repertoires in aging, cancer and after chemotherapy. Regarding the study as a whole: Immunological memory after chemotherapy cannot be judged from the repertoire data.

The template was genomic DNA from peripheral blood, not RNA. Of note for this clonotype: Its antigen is undetermined.

Multiplex touch-down PCR with TRB-A/B primers amplified rearranged V-D-J TRB sequences. TCRdb reanalysed the multiplex PCR reads using MiXCR and keeps one entry per CDR3 protein. The data contain around 6,000 distinct CDR3 sequences, about 35% of them singletons. The specimen sequenced was blood. The TCR comes from a human donor with a blood cancer.

CDR3 coding DNA: TGTGCCAGCAGTTACTCGGGTAGGGGCACCGGGGAGCTGTTTTTT. Protein: CASSYSGRGTGELFF. The rearrangement links TRBV6-5 to TRBJ2-2, with a tentative D call TRBD1 (5 bases). Trimming shortened V by 0 bases and J by 4 bases, and 9 bases separated the two germline ends. Germline lookup yields CDR1 MNHEY and CDR2 SVGAGI. The CDR3 runs to 15 residues.